This T cell receptor (beta chain) was sequenced in a study of memory CD8 T cells in hepatitis C reinfection. Time point given: peak reinfection, 3 to 8 weeks after reinfection detection. TCR sequencing was done directly ex vivo on sorted cells, without expansion in vitro. The V gene lost 5 bases and the J gene lost 1 base, with 15 bases spanning the gap. Germline V CDR1 and CDR2: SGHTA, FQGNSA. The CDR3 runs 15 residues. Clones were sequenced by immunoSEQ multiplex PCR, and TCRdb holds only the in-frame ones, with some missing. Of about 47,000 clones in the sample, approximately 90% were seen once. This clonotype was sampled from a man aged 18 to 30 with hepatitis C virus infection. The V call is TRBV7-2, the J call TRBJ2-7, with D possibly being TRBD1 (5 bases). The material sequenced was naive CD8+ T cells sorted from blood. CDR3 nucleotide sequence: TGTGCCAGCAGCCCAATGGGCGGACAATCCTACGAGCAGTACTTC. As protein: CASSPMGGQSYEQYF.